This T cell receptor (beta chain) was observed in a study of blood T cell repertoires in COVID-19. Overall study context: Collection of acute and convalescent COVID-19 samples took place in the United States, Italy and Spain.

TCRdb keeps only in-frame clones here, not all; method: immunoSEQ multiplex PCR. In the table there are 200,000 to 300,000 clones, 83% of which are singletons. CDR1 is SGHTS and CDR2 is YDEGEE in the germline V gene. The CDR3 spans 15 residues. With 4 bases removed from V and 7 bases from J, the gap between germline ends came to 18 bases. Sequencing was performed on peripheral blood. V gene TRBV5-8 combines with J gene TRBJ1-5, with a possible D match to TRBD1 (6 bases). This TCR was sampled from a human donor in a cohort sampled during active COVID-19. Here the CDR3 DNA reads TGTGCCAGCAGCCAACAGGGCAGGGGCTCGCAGCCCCAGCATTTT. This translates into CASSQQGRGSQPQHF.